These 32 T cell receptor beta chains came from one sample sequenced in a study of cytomegalovirus exposure and HLA in healthy donors. The PCR made use of 60 Vbeta and 13 Jbeta primers. The protocol was immunoSEQ multiplex PCR, while the TCRdb copy is restricted to in-frame clones and leaves out a portion. The sample has about 140,000 clones; 70% to 80% are singletons. The material sequenced was PBMCs. These receptors were obtained from a female donor in good health and CMV-seronegative.

The V and J genes are TRBV18 and TRBJ2-7; 7 nucleotides line up with TRBD1. CDR1 is KGHSH and CDR2 is LQKENI in the germline V gene. This CDR3 is built from 15 residues. Trimming took 3 bases from V and 0 from J; bases not matched to a gene: 5. The CDR3 loop reads CASSPTGKGSYEQYF. The DNA of the CDR3 is TGTGCCAGCTCACCGACAGGGAAGGGCTCCTACGAGCAGTACTTC.

The chain carries TRBV9 and TRBJ1-1, with a tentative D call TRBD1 (5 bases). CDR1 is SGDLS, CDR2 YYNGEE, per germline. The CDR3 runs 17 residues. With 0 bases removed from V and 0 bases from J, the gap between germline ends came to 15 bases. CDR3 DNA sequence: TGTGCCAGCAGCGTAGGGCGGGGGGAAAGAATGAACACTGAAGCTTTCTTT. As protein: CASSVGRGERMNTEAFF.

V usage is TRBV5-1 and J usage is TRBJ1-5; D not certain. This CDR3 has 17 residues. CDR1 is SGHRS, CDR2 YFSETQ, per germline. Trimming left V 7 bases short and J 0 bases short, with 20 bases between. The CDR3, as DNA: TGCGCCAGCGCACCCGGGCCCTCGGAGGGTAGCAATCAGCCCCAGCATTTT. This translates into CASAPGPSEGSNQPQHF.

This chain links TRBV10-2 with TRBJ2-7, with 11 positions matching TRBD1. CDR1 is WSHSY and CDR2 is SAAADI in the germline V gene. This CDR3 has 14 amino acids. Trimming at V came to 8 bases and at J to 7 bases, leaving 10 bases not matched to a gene. CDR3 protein: CASGELDRGREQYF. The CDR3 bases are TGCGCCAGCGGCGAGTTGGACAGGGGGCGGGAGCAGTACTTC.

V is TRBV5-4 and J is TRBJ2-1; 7 bases match TRBD1. The V gene's germline CDR1 is SGHNT and CDR2 YYREEE (reference sequence). This CDR3 is built from 14 residues. Trimming removed 8 bases from V and 3 bases from J; junction bases left unmatched: 8. The CDR3 protein is CASLNRTGYNEQFF. CDR3 DNA: TGTGCCAGTCTTAATAGGACAGGCTACAATGAGCAGTTCTTC.

The chain uses TRBV2 and TRBJ2-1; 16 bases match TRBD2. The germline CDR1 and CDR2 sequences are SNHLY and FYNNEI. This CDR3 has 16 residues. V was clipped by 3 bases and J by 9 bases; unmatched bases: 5. The CDR3 nucleotides read TGTGCCAGCAGTGAGCGGGGGACTAGCGGGAGGGTTGAGCAGTTCTTC. The encoded protein is CASSERGTSGRVEQFF. Full variable domain (rest looked up from reference TRBV2 and TRBJ2-1): EPEVTQTPSHQVTQMGQEVILRCVPISNHLYFYWYRQILGQKVEFLVSFYNNEISEKSEIFDDQFSVERPDGSNFTLKIRSTKLEDSAMYFCASSERGTSGRVEQFFGPGTRLTVL.

The genes are TRBV6-4 and TRBJ2-1; TRBD2 agrees at 11 bases. This CDR3 is 13 amino acids long. Germline assignment: CDR1 MRHNA and CDR2 SNTAGT. Losses at the gene ends were 0 bases for V and 15 bases for J; bases not matched to a gene: 4. The DNA for the CDR3 is TGTGCCAGCAGTGACTCACTAGCGGGGGTTCGGTTCTTC. Protein sequence: CASSDSLAGVRFF.

This chain uses TRBV7-2 with TRBJ2-7; possible D gene TRBD1, 6 bases. Germline CDR1 is SGHTA and CDR2 is FQGNSA. Trimming took 5 bases from V and 9 from J, leaving 23 bases between them. This CDR3 is 15 amino acids long. CDR3 DNA sequence: TGTGCCAGCAGCCCCCAAAGGGGGTCCGCAGGGAGGCAGTACTTC. Protein sequence: CASSPQRGSAGRQYF.

The rearrangement joins TRBV6-5 to TRBJ2-2; TRBD2 is a possible D gene (5 bases). The germline gives CDR1 MNHEY, CDR2 SVGAGI. V lost 5 bases to trimming and J lost 1 base, with 8 bases between them. The CDR3 sequence is 14 residues long. CDR3 protein: CASSPEGNTGELFF. The CDR3 nucleotides are TGTGCCAGCAGTCCCGAGGGGAACACCGGGGAGCTGTTTTTT.

The chain is built from TRBV5-1 and TRBJ2-2; D gene unclear. Trimming took off 0 bases at V and 1 base at J, with 16 bases between the two ends. Germline CDR1 SGHRS, CDR2 YFSETQ. This CDR3 has 18 amino acids. The CDR3 protein is CASSLVSEADLNTGELFF. In nucleotides, the CDR3 is TGCGCCAGCAGCTTGGTTAGTGAGGCCGATTTGAACACCGGGGAGCTGTTTTTT.

This chain joins TRBV7-8 and TRBJ2-3, with no clear D. The germline V gene has CDR1 SGHVS and CDR2 FQNEAQ. This CDR3 has 12 residues. V shed 5 bases and J shed 5 bases, with 8 bases lying between them. The CDR3 DNA reads TGTGCCAGCAGCCCTTCTAGAGATACGCAGTATTTT. Protein product: CASSPSRDTQYF.

V gene TRBV4-1 combines with J gene TRBJ1-5, with D unresolved. The V and J ends lost 2 bases and 1 base respectively, with 15 bases between them. CDR1 is MGHRA and CDR2 is YSYEKL in the germline V gene. This CDR3 is built from 17 residues. The DNA for the CDR3 is TGCGCCAGCAGCCAAAGATTGGGGAGTCTGAGCAATCAGCCCCAGCATTTT. Encoded protein: CASSQRLGSLSNQPQHF.

The chain combines TRBV6-5 with TRBJ1-1; 10 bases map to TRBD1. CDR1 is MNHEY and CDR2 is SVGAGI in the germline V gene. The CDR3 covers 14 residues. Germline trimming cut 6 bases from V and 3 bases from J; bases unmatched to any gene: 4. This CDR3 reads CASRPGQGYTEAFF. The DNA for the CDR3 is TGTGCCAGCAGACCGGGACAGGGGTACACTGAAGCTTTCTTT.

The rearrangement joins TRBV19 to TRBJ1-2; TRBD1 matches at 7 bases. V was clipped by 10 bases and J by 7 bases; unmatched bases: 12. The V gene's germline CDR1 is LNHDA and CDR2 SQIVND (reference sequence). The CDR3 is 13 residues long. The CDR3 coding sequence is TGTGCCACTCGACTGGCCAGGGGGTTTGGCTACACCTTC. As protein: CATRLARGFGYTF. The full variable domain, its missing parts supplied by reference TRBV19 and TRBJ1-2, is DGGITQSPKYLFRKEGQNVTLSCEQNLNHDAMYWYRQDPGQGLRLIYYSQIVNDFQKGDIAEGYSVSREKKESFPLTVTSAQKNPTAFYLCATRLARGFGYTFGSGTRLTVV.

The genes are TRBV7-2 and TRBJ2-7; 9 bases map to TRBD2. This CDR3 spans 15 amino acids. Per germline, CDR1 SGHTA and CDR2 FQGNSA. With V trimmed by 0 bases and J by 3 bases, 3 bases remained unmatched. CDR3: CASSLATSGYYEQYF. The CDR3 DNA reads TGTGCCAGCAGCTTAGCGACTAGCGGATACTACGAGCAGTACTTC.

The rearrangement links TRBV25-1 to TRBJ2-7, with D possibly matching TRBD2 (5 bases). The germline V and J ends were trimmed by 2 bases and 2 bases, with 13 bases remaining between them. The CDR3 sequence is 15 residues long. Germline-derived CDR1 and CDR2 are MGHDK and SYGVNS. Written as DNA, the CDR3 is TGTGCCAGCAGTGAAGGGAAAACCGGGGCCTACGAGCAGTACTTC. Protein product: CASSEGKTGAYEQYF.

The chain employs TRBV11-3 and TRBJ1-1; TRBD1 is a possible D gene (5 bases). Trimming left V 7 bases short and J 3 bases short, with 15 bases between. The CDR3 covers 14 residues. Germline values: CDR1 SGHNT, CDR2 YENEEA. DNA for the CDR3: TGTGCCAGCAATAACAGGTCTCTGTACACTGAAGCTTTCTTT. As protein: CASNNRSLYTEAFF.

This chain connects TRBV9 to TRBJ1-3; the match to TRBD1 covers 9 bases. The CDR3 is 19 residues long. The V and J ends lost 0 bases and 5 bases, in that order; junction bases with no gene match: 15. Germline V gene sequence: CDR1 SGDLS, CDR2 YYNGEE. Written as DNA, the CDR3 is TGTGCCAGCAGCGTAGGGGGACAGGGTTTTTACGGCTCCAGAAACACCATATATTTT. Amino acid sequence: CASSVGGQGFYGSRNTIYF.

The rearrangement uses TRBV6-4 and TRBJ2-7; 11 bases fit TRBD2. The CDR3 runs 14 residues. Losses at the gene ends were 7 bases for V and 7 bases for J; bases not matched to a gene: 9. Per the germline V gene, CDR1 is MRHNA and CDR2 is SNTAGT. In DNA form, the CDR3 reads TGTGCCAGCATTTTAGCGGGGGGGCCTCGAGAGCAGTACTTC. Protein sequence: CASILAGGPREQYF.

The chain links TRBV7-2 to TRBJ2-7; TRBD2 might be the D (7 bases). The CDR3 loop spans 15 amino acids. CDR1 SGHTA and CDR2 FQGNSA come from the germline V gene. Trimming left V 0 bases short and J 4 bases short, with 13 bases between. The CDR3 DNA is TGTGCCAGCAGCTTAGCAGTCCGGGGGGCTTACGAGCAGTACTTC. Its protein product is CASSLAVRGAYEQYF.

The chain links TRBV7-2 to TRBJ2-1; D may be TRBD1 (6 bases). This CDR3 spans 14 amino acids. V lost 6 bases and J 6 bases, leaving 15 bases between the germline ends. In germline, CDR1 is SGHTA, CDR2 FQGNSA. As DNA, the CDR3 is TGTGCCAGCAGTTCAGACAGGACCCCCAATGAGCAGTTCTTC. Its protein is CASSSDRTPNEQFF.

The V gene is TRBV27, the J gene TRBJ2-3; D remains unclear. Per the germline V gene, CDR1 is MNHEY and CDR2 is SMNVEV (reference sequence). The CDR3 has 14 amino acids. The ends were cut back, 5 bases at V and 0 bases at J, with 9 bases in the middle. The CDR3 bases are TGTGCCAGCAGTCACACAAGAAGCACAGATACGCAGTATTTT. Translated, it gives CASSHTRSTDTQYF.

The chain combines TRBV6-6 with TRBJ2-7; D remains unclear. Trimming pared 4 bases from V and 0 bases from J, leaving 4 bases between. The germline CDR1 and CDR2 sequences are MNHNY and SVGAGI (reference sequence). The CDR3 spans 12 residues. The CDR3 spells CASSSLSYEQYF. CDR3 nucleotide sequence: TGTGCCAGCAGTTCCCTCTCCTACGAGCAGTACTTC.

CDR3 bases: TGTGCCAGCAGTGGGGGGGGGCTAGCGGGGGCGCTTAGCACAGATACGCAGTATTTT. This gives the protein CASSGGGLAGALSTDTQYF. The chain uses TRBV5-6 and TRBJ2-3; 10 bases line up with TRBD2. V dropped 5 bases and J dropped 0; count of bases not matched to a gene: 15. The CDR3 runs to 19 residues. The germline V gene encodes CDR1 SGHDT and CDR2 YYEEEE.

The gene calls are TRBV15 and TRBJ2-2, with 7 bases that match TRBD2. Germline loops: CDR1 LNHNV, CDR2 YYDKDF (reference sequence). The CDR3 totals 16 residues. V lost 0 bases and J lost 4; bases outside the gene matches: 5. CDR3 bases: TGTGCCACCAGCAGAGATTCGGGGGGTTTCACCGGGGAGCTGTTTTTT. This gives the protein CATSRDSGGFTGELFF.

The chain carries TRBV9 and TRBJ2-5; D is possibly TRBD1 (7 bases). V was pared by 4 bases and J by 2 bases, with 12 bases between. The germline V gene encodes CDR1 SGDLS and CDR2 YYNGEE. This CDR3 is built from 14 residues. CDR3 bases: TGTGCCAGCAGCTTCGCGGGACAGCAAGAGACCCAGTACTTC. Protein: CASSFAGQQETQYF.

V usage is TRBV2 and J usage is TRBJ2-6; tentative D call: TRBD2 (5 bases). Germline loops: CDR1 SNHLY, CDR2 FYNNEI. The V end lost 6 bases, the J end lost 0 bases, and 9 bases lay between the germline ends. This CDR3 region has 15 residues. DNA for the CDR3: TGTGCCAGCAGGAGGGCTATCTCTGGGGCCAACGTCCTGACTTTC. It specifies CASRRAISGANVLTF.

The gene calls are TRBV4-3 and TRBJ1-2; D is perhaps TRBD1 (5 bases). The CDR3 runs 15 residues. Deletions cut 0 bases from V and 3 bases from J, with 11 bases between. The V gene's germline CDR1 is LGHNA and CDR2 YSLEER. Here the CDR3 DNA reads TGCGCCAGCAGCCAAGACAGGGCCGGCGACTATGGCTACACCTTC. Translated: CASSQDRAGDYGYTF.

The genes are TRBV4-3 and TRBJ1-6, with D perhaps matching TRBD1 (5 bases). The CDR3 has 16 amino acids. Germline V gene lookup returns CDR1 LGHNA and CDR2 YSLEER. V was trimmed by 2 bases and J by 7 bases, leaving 15 bases between them. The CDR3 DNA reads as TGCGCCAGCAGCCAATCCCGGGGGGTAGGGAATTCACCCCTCCACTTT. As protein: CASSQSRGVGNSPLHF.

The chain joins TRBV18 to TRBJ1-1, with TRBD1 identical over 8 bases. The V gene end was trimmed by 3 bases and the J gene end by 0 bases; junction bases not matched to a gene: 3. The CDR3 loop spans 15 amino acids. CDR1 is KGHSH, CDR2 LQKENI, per germline. CDR3 loop: CASSPRTGLNTEAFF. The CDR3 nucleotides read TGTGCCAGCTCACCCCGGACAGGGCTGAACACTGAAGCTTTCTTT. The full variable domain, in which reference TRBV18 and TRBJ1-1 provide the parts outside the CDR3, is NAGVMQNPRHLVRRRGQEARLRCSPMKGHSHVYWYRQLPEEGLKFMVYLQKENIIDESGMPKERFSAEFPKEGPSILRIQQVVRGDSAAYFCASSPRTGLNTEAFFGQGTRLTVV.

In its sample, this clone was seen a few times. The CDR3 bases are TGTGCCAGCAGTTACTCGAGCGAAAAACTGTTTTTT. Its protein product is CASSYSSEKLFF. The rearrangement joins TRBV6-6 to TRBJ1-4, with D hard to call. CDR1 MNHNY and CDR2 SVGAGI come from the germline V gene (reference sequence). This CDR3 is built from 12 residues. V lost 0 bases and J lost 8, with 4 bases in between.

The J gene is TRBJ1-1, the V gene TRBV21-1; TRBD1 reflects the table's D call only, with no check against the DNA. TRBV21-1 is assigned pseudogene status. The CDR3 has 15 amino acids. CDR3: CASSRWTGPEPRAFF. As DNA, the CDR3 is TGTGCCAGCAGCAGATGGACAGGGCCGGAACCTCGAGCTTTCTTT.